What follows are 30 T cell receptor beta chains derived from one specimen sequenced in a study of Graves' ophthalmopathy and Graves' hyperthyroidism listed by TCRdb under 2018. The instrument given in TCRdb is Illumina HiSeq 2000. For repertoire sequencing, TCR beta CDR3 regions were amplified from RNA transcripts. The first round of RT-PCR was done with HTBI primers and the Qiagen OneStep RT-PCR kit, and was followed by a second round of multiplex PCR, then size selection and purification. TCRdb applied fastp at Q25 and MiXCR to the public reads, then kept only in-frame beta chains. Each CDR3 protein appears once, grouped with its most common genes and DNA. The sample table lists approximately 160,000 distinct CDR3 sequences, around two fifths of them with a count of one. 5.8% of the sample comes from the top ten. Material for sequencing was peripheral blood. Source of these receptors: a middle-aged woman with Graves' ophthalmopathy. Donor details come from another sample of the same person, matched by shared clones.

This clonotype occurred many times. The V and J genes are TRBV19 and TRBJ1-5; tentatively, D is TRBD1 (6 bases). CDR3 size: 17 residues. Deletions cut 3 bases from V and 4 bases from J, with 19 bases between. The V gene's germline CDR1 is LNHDA and CDR2 SQIVND (reference sequence). The CDR3 protein is CASSIDHTGGWNQPQHF. CDR3 in DNA: TGTGCCAGTAGTATTGATCACACGGGGGGCTGGAATCAGCCCCAGCATTTT.

This chain uses TRBV27 with TRBJ2-7; the D call may be TRBD1 or TRBD2 (5 bases each). Looked up from germline, CDR1 is MNHEY and CDR2 is SMNVEV (reference sequence). Deletions cut 9 bases from V and 2 bases from J, with 17 bases between. The CDR3 sequence is 14 residues long. The CDR3 sequence is CARESPRGTYEQYF. DNA of the CDR3: TGTGCCAGAGAGAGTCCGAGGGGAACCTACGAGCAGTACTTC.

V usage is TRBV6-1 and J usage is TRBJ2-3; D not resolved. In germline, CDR1 is MNHNS, CDR2 SASEGT. V lost 8 bases and J 0 bases, leaving 6 bases between the germline ends. The CDR3 is 12 residues long. The CDR3 here is CASEDSTDTQYF. As DNA, the CDR3 is TGTGCCAGCGAAGACAGCACAGATACGCAGTATTTT.

In its sample, this clonotype was seen many times. This chain joins TRBV5-1 and TRBJ1-1; TRBD1 is a possible D gene (6 bases). Trimming shortened V by 0 bases and J by 3 bases, and 12 bases separated the two germline ends. The CDR3 runs 15 residues. Germline-derived CDR1 and CDR2 are SGHRS and YFSETQ. The CDR3 loop reads CASSLAGQHHTEAFF. In DNA form, the CDR3 reads TGCGCCAGCAGCTTGGCAGGACAGCATCACACTGAAGCTTTCTTT.

This clonotype was counted at least ten times. The V gene is TRBV11-2, the J gene TRBJ2-5; perhaps TRBD2 as D (6 bases). V lost 1 base and J lost 4, with 7 bases in between. The CDR3 sequence is 13 residues long. Looked up from germline, CDR1 is SGHAT and CDR2 is FQNNGV. This CDR3 reads CASSLGRGETQYF. The CDR3 DNA reads TGTGCCAGCAGCTTAGGGAGGGGAGAGACCCAGTACTTC.

The CDR3 DNA reads TGTGCCAGCAGTTCTAGCGGGAGTTGGGAGACCCAGTACTTC. Residues: CASSSSGSWETQYF. The rearrangement links TRBV6-5 to TRBJ2-5; 10 nucleotides align to TRBD2. Germline V CDR1 and CDR2: MNHEY, SVGAGI. The CDR3 covers 14 residues. With V trimmed by 4 bases and J by 5 bases, 4 bases remained unmatched.

This clonotype was seen many times. The chain carries TRBV6-2 or TRBV6-3 and TRBJ2-7, with TRBD1 matching over 7 bases. V shed 6 bases and J 3 bases; nucleotides not matched to a gene: 8. In germline, CDR1 is MNHEY, CDR2 SVGEGT. This CDR3 is built from 14 residues. The CDR3 sequence: CASRAGTAIYEQYF. In nucleotides, the CDR3 is TGTGCCAGCAGGGCCGGGACAGCGATCTACGAGCAGTACTTC.

The chain recombines TRBV6-2 or TRBV6-3 with TRBJ2-2; the D call may be TRBD1 or TRBD2 (5 bases each). The germline V and J ends were trimmed by 2 bases and 6 bases, with 7 bases remaining between them. This CDR3 is 13 amino acids long. Germline-derived CDR1 and CDR2 are MNHEY and SVGEGT. CDR3 DNA: TGTGCCAGCAGTTACGTGGGGGCCGGGGAGCTGTTTTTT. Its protein is CASSYVGAGELFF.

Many counts were recorded for this clonotype. The CDR3 bases are TGTGCCAGCAGCTCCAACAGGGCTAACTATGGCTACACCTTC. Encoded protein: CASSSNRANYGYTF. This chain uses TRBV7-2 with TRBJ1-2; perhaps TRBD1 as D (6 bases). CDR3 size: 14 residues. V dropped 4 bases and J dropped 0 bases, with 9 bases sitting between them. In germline, CDR1 is SGHTA, CDR2 FQGNSA.

This clonotype came up many times. A read error may account for a junction end that differs from germline. V is TRBV5-1 and J is TRBJ1-2, with 11 bases lining up with TRBD1. The CDR3 is 14 amino acids. Germline CDR1 is SGHRS and CDR2 is YFSETQ. The CDR3 nucleotides read TGTGCCAGCAGCCTAGGACAGGGGGCCTATGGCTACACCTTC. Amino acids: CASSLGQGAYGYTF.

This clonotype was found once. The V call is TRBV6-1, the J call TRBJ1-1; D gene unclear. CDR3 length: 11 amino acids. Per the germline V gene, CDR1 is MNHNS and CDR2 is SASEGT. Trimming cost V 5 bases and J 5 bases, with 6 bases left between them. Here the CDR3 reads CASSTRTEAFF. The CDR3 DNA sequence: TGTGCCAGCAGTACGCGGACTGAAGCTTTCTTT.

This clonotype was recorded at least ten times. The V call is TRBV5-1, the J call TRBJ2-5; 8 nucleotides line up with TRBD2. The CDR3 is made up of 17 amino acids. Germline CDR1 is SGHRS and CDR2 is YFSETQ. V was pared by 4 bases and J by 0 bases, with 11 bases of the junction left unmatched. CDR3 sequence (DNA): TGCGCCAGCAGCACCTCGGAAGCGGGGGCTTACCAAGAGACCCAGTACTTC. Amino acid sequence: CASSTSEAGAYQETQYF.

This clonotype was detected ten times or more. J is TRBJ1-5 and V is TRBV6-1; possible D gene TRBD1, 5 bases. Germline-derived CDR1 and CDR2 are MNHNS and SASEGT. The CDR3 spans 15 residues. V was pared by 4 bases and J by 4 bases, with 14 bases between. The CDR3 loop is CASSASGATNQPQHF. CDR3 in DNA: TGTGCCAGCAGTGCCTCCGGGGCTACAAATCAGCCCCAGCATTTT.

CDR3 nucleotides: TGTGCCAGCAGCCTGGGACAGGAGCAAGAGACCCAGTACTTC. Its translation is CASSLGQEQETQYF. This chain joins TRBV12-3 or TRBV12-4 and TRBJ2-5; TRBD1 matches at 8 bases. The CDR3 sequence is 14 residues long. V dropped 6 bases and J dropped 2; count of bases not matched to a gene: 5.

This sequence joins TRBV28 and TRBJ1-2, with TRBD1 as a possible D gene (5 bases). CDR3 length: 13 amino acids. Trimming took 10 bases from V and 2 from J, leaving 14 bases between them. Germline CDR1 reads MDHEN; CDR2 reads SYDVKM. Written as DNA, the CDR3 is TGTGCCACCCGGGACGGGCGAAACTATGGCTACACCTTC. Translation gives CATRDGRNYGYTF.

In this sample, this clonotype turned up many times. The rearrangement links TRBV7-3 to TRBJ1-5, with TRBD1 as a possible D gene (5 bases). V dropped 5 bases and J dropped 0 bases, with 23 bases sitting between them. Germline V lookup: CDR1 SGHTA, CDR2 FQGTGA. The CDR3 runs to 19 residues. In nucleotides, the CDR3 is TGTGCCAGCAGCAACAACCAGGGATCAGGGCTATATAGCAATCAGCCCCAGCATTTT. Its protein product is CASSNNQGSGLYSNQPQHF.

This clonotype was seen at least ten times. A much bigger clone sits one base away, suggesting this may be a read error. The rearrangement links TRBV29-1 to TRBJ2-5; D not resolved. Germline V gives CDR1 SQVTM, CDR2 ANQGSEA. This CDR3 region has 12 residues. The CDR3, as DNA: TGCGGCGTTGGCCTGCCTGGAGAGACCCAGTACTTC. It translates to CGVGLPGETQYF.

In its sample, this clonotype was seen many times. V usage is TRBV4-1 and J usage is TRBJ2-6, with D maybe TRBD1 (5 bases). Germline-derived CDR1 and CDR2 are MGHRA and YSYEKL. There are 16 residues in the CDR3. V shed 1 base and J shed 0 bases, with 7 bases lying between them. The CDR3: CASSQAQDSGANVLTF. As DNA, the CDR3 is TGCGCCAGCAGCCAAGCACAGGACTCTGGGGCCAACGTCCTGACTTTC.

This clonotype was detected only a few times. CDR3 nucleotide sequence: TGTGCCAGCAGGGGAGGGGTCCACGAGCAGTACTTC. Protein product: CASRGGVHEQYF. V is TRBV6-1 and J is TRBJ2-7; 7 positions match TRBD2. After removal of 6 bases from V and 5 bases from J, the junction contained 4 bases not matched to a gene. The CDR3 is 12 residues long. Germline V gene data show CDR1 as MNHNS and CDR2 as SASEGT.

V and J are TRBV12-3 or TRBV12-4 and TRBJ1-2; TRBD1 aligns across 10 bases. The CDR3 consists of 13 residues. Unmatched junction bases numbered 8, after V lost 8 bases and J lost 8 bases. CDR3 sequence: CASGTGAGKGYTF. For the CDR3, the DNA is TGTGCCAGCGGGACAGGGGCGGGGAAGGGCTACACCTTC.

At least ten counts were recorded for this clonotype. The chain links TRBV4-3 to TRBJ1-1, with unresolved D. This CDR3 region has 14 residues. Trimming left V 0 bases short and J 8 bases short, with 13 bases between. The germline V gene encodes CDR1 LGHNA and CDR2 YSLEER. The CDR3 DNA is TGCGCCAGCAGCCAAGATCTATCCGGAGGGGAAGCTTTCTTT. Protein product: CASSQDLSGGEAFF.

The chain has TRBV7-6 and TRBJ2-4; D not certain. Germline V gene sequence: CDR1 SGHVS, CDR2 FNYEAQ. The CDR3 is 14 residues long. V lost 0 bases and J lost 7, with 10 bases in between. The CDR3 DNA is TGTGCCAGCAGCTTAGCGATAGGCCCTAACATTCAGTACTTC. Translating gives CASSLAIGPNIQYF.

The V gene is TRBV5-8, the J gene TRBJ1-2; no clear D gene. The CDR3 sequence is 11 residues long. The ends were cut back, 2 bases at V and 7 bases at J, with 6 bases in the middle. Germline V gene lookup returns CDR1 SGHTS and CDR2 YDEGEE. CDR3 residues: CASSFESGYTF. CDR3 in DNA: TGTGCCAGCAGCTTTGAGAGTGGCTACACCTTC.

Ten or more counts support this clonotype. The chain links TRBV4-2 to TRBJ1-1; 7 nucleotides match TRBD1. The V and J ends lost 1 base and 1 base, in that order; junction bases with no gene match: 6. The CDR3 contains 16 residues. Germline CDR1 is LGHNA and CDR2 is YNFKEQ. The CDR3 spells CASSQGSTGANTEAFF. CDR3 nucleotides: TGTGCCAGCAGCCAAGGATCAACAGGGGCGAACACTGAAGCTTTCTTT.

The chain employs TRBV7-3 and TRBJ2-7; a possible D gene is TRBD2 (6 bases). The CDR3 has 15 amino acids. Trimming took off 2 bases at V and 5 bases at J, with 16 bases between the two ends. The V gene's germline CDR1 is SGHTA and CDR2 FQGTGA. The CDR3 region has the DNA TGTGCCAGCAGCTTACGCGGCGGGGTAAACGACGAGCAGTACTTC. As protein: CASSLRGGVNDEQYF.

The V call is TRBV6-1, the J call TRBJ1-6; D is unclear. Germline V gene sequence: CDR1 MNHNS, CDR2 SASEGT. The germline V and J ends were trimmed by 7 bases and 11 bases, with 9 bases remaining between them. The CDR3 sequence is 11 residues long. The CDR3 is CASNNHPPLHF. DNA of the CDR3: TGTGCCAGCAATAACCATCCACCCCTCCACTTT.

The table lists this clonotype with many counts. The rearrangement links TRBV6-5 to TRBJ2-7; D not resolved. CDR1 MNHEY and CDR2 SVGAGI come from the germline V gene. The CDR3 runs to 12 residues. V gave up 2 bases and J gave up 6 bases, with 8 bases separating them. CDR3 region: CASSYSSGEQYF. In DNA, the CDR3 is TGTGCCAGCAGTTACAGCAGTGGCGAGCAGTACTTC.

This clonotype was observed a single time. J is TRBJ1-3 and V is TRBV6-5; D unclear. Between the trimmed V and J ends, which lost 0 bases and 10 bases, there was a span of 10 bases. Germline lookup yields CDR1 MNHEY and CDR2 SVGAGI. CDR3 length: 13 residues. CDR3 coding DNA: TGTGCCAGCAGTTACTCGGGCTTGGGGACCATATATTTT. This translates into CASSYSGLGTIYF.

This clonotype is medium-sized within its sample. The genes are TRBV12-3 or TRBV12-4 and TRBJ1-1, with D possibly TRBD1 on 6 matching bases. Deletions cut 6 bases from V and 0 bases from J, with 11 bases between. CDR3 size: 14 residues. The CDR3 loop is CASRDRLMNTEAFF. Here the CDR3 DNA reads TGTGCCAGCAGAGACAGGCTGATGAACACTGAAGCTTTCTTT.

This clonotype was counted at least ten times. This chain connects TRBV6-4 to TRBJ2-2; 11 bases align to TRBD1. Per germline, CDR1 MRHNA and CDR2 SNTAGT. The CDR3 runs 18 residues. Unmatched junction bases numbered 15, after V lost 10 bases and J lost 2 bases. CDR3 bases: TGTGCCAACAGCCGGGACAGGGGGGGTATTGGCAACACCGGGGAGCTGTTTTTT. Its protein product is CANSRDRGGIGNTGELFF.